These 25 T cell receptor beta chains originate from one sample sequenced in a study of T cell responses to AZD1222 COVID-19 vaccine (dated by TCRdb to the early 2020s). The sample's time point label, in plain terms: about 28 days (+/-7) after the second vaccine dose. The library was built by means of the immunoSEQ multiplex PCR assay. Entries here come from immuneACCESS through TCRdb and include only in-frame sequences with V and J called. Some clones fail to appear in such tables; in the studies checked, an unresolved V gene covers under half of the shortfall, and the cause of the remainder is unknown. This sample has around 120,000 clones in its table, and 70% to 90% of those were observed once. The top ten constitute under 3% of the sample. The material was peripheral blood, obtained 28 days after the second AZD1222 dose. The receptors come from an adult who received the AZD1222 COVID-19 vaccine.

The chain joins TRBV7-2 to TRBJ1-1; D not resolved. CDR1 is SGHTA and CDR2 is FQGNSA in the germline V gene. This CDR3 comprises 15 residues. Trimming cost V 1 base and J 7 bases, with 16 bases left between them. As DNA, the CDR3 is TGTGCCAGCAGCTTAGACCCCTTGGGGAGTGGTGAAGCTTTCTTT. It encodes CASSLDPLGSGEAFF.

The rearrangement uses TRBV6-5 and TRBJ2-7, with a weak D call TRBD1 (5 bases). V shed 6 bases and J shed 0 bases, with 12 bases lying between them. The CDR3 length is 14 residues. CDR1 and CDR2 from the germline V gene are MNHEY and SVGAGI. The CDR3 nucleotides are TGTGCCAGCAGCTCAGGGTATCGCTCCTACGAGCAGTACTTC. Translated, it gives CASSSGYRSYEQYF.

The chain has TRBV18 and TRBJ2-5; tentative D call: TRBD1 (6 bases). Germline-derived CDR1 and CDR2 are KGHSH and LQKENI. The CDR3 covers 13 residues. Trimming removed 1 base at V and 3 bases at J, with 6 bases between. CDR3 DNA sequence: TGTGCCAGCTCACCACGACAGGAAGAGACCCAGTACTTC. Translating gives CASSPRQEETQYF.

This clone was seen a handful of times. V gene TRBV2 combines with J gene TRBJ1-5; no clear D. Trimming stripped 5 bases from V and 3 bases from J, with 11 bases between. There are 14 residues in the CDR3. CDR1 and CDR2 (germline): SNHLY, FYNNEI. CDR3 DNA: TGTGCCAGCAGTCCGGGGTCCCTCAATCAGCCCCAGCATTTT. The encoded protein is CASSPGSLNQPQHF.

Here the CDR3 DNA reads TGTGCCAGCAGTTTCAATGGTGGGACCGGGGAGCTGTTTTTT. This gives the protein CASSFNGGTGELFF. The chain joins TRBV6-6 to TRBJ2-2; D is unclear. Germline values: CDR1 MNHNY, CDR2 SVGAGI (reference sequence). Deletions cut 4 bases from V and 5 bases from J, with 11 bases between. CDR3 length: 14 amino acids.

This chain links TRBV10-1 with TRBJ2-2; D perhaps matches TRBD2 (6 bases). Trimming stripped 3 bases from V and 6 bases from J, with 32 bases between. Germline lookup yields CDR1 WNHNN and CDR2 SYGVQD (reference sequence). This CDR3 contains 21 residues. CDR3 loop: CASSDPQLVPKLTRRPGELFF. The CDR3 DNA reads TGCGCCAGCAGTGACCCTCAACTCGTGCCAAAGTTGACTAGGAGGCCCGGGGAGCTGTTTTTT.

CDR3 region: CASRLIPPDTEAFF. The CDR3 nucleotides read TGTGCCAGCAGACTCATTCCCCCGGACACTGAAGCTTTCTTT. J is TRBJ1-1 and V is TRBV27; unclear D gene. CDR1 is MNHEY, CDR2 SMNVEV, per germline (reference sequence). V was trimmed by 6 bases and J by 3 bases, leaving 14 bases between them. CDR3 length: 14 residues.

CDR3 in DNA: TGTGCCAGCAGTTTATTGGGACTAGCGGGAGGGCTCTTAACAGATACGCAGTATTTT. Its protein product is CASSLLGLAGGLLTDTQYF. This rearrangement joins TRBV27 to TRBJ2-3; 16 bases are shared with TRBD2. Losses at the gene ends were 1 base for V and 3 bases for J; bases not matched to a gene: 7. CDR3 size: 19 residues. The germline V gene encodes CDR1 MNHEY and CDR2 SMNVEV (reference sequence).

This clone was seen just once. The chain carries TRBV5-1 and TRBJ2-7; tentative D call: TRBD1 (5 bases). Germline V lookup: CDR1 SGHRS, CDR2 YFSETQ. The CDR3 runs 16 residues. The germline V and J ends were trimmed by 1 base and 1 base, with 15 bases remaining between them. The CDR3 loop is CASSLIIRQPSYEQYF. CDR3 coding DNA: TGCGCCAGCAGCTTGATAATCCGACAGCCATCCTACGAGCAGTACTTC.

This clone was seen only a few times. The chain combines TRBV7-9 with TRBJ1-3, with D perhaps TRBD1 (6 bases). With 5 bases removed from V and 2 bases from J, the gap between germline ends came to 16 bases. In germline, CDR1 is SEHNR, CDR2 FQNEAQ (reference sequence). CDR3 length: 16 amino acids. The CDR3 DNA sequence: TGTGCCAGCAGCCCTACTTCTCAGGGGCCTGGAAACACCATATATTTT. Protein product: CASSPTSQGPGNTIYF. The variable domain in full, with the rest retrieved from reference TRBV7-9 and TRBJ1-3, is DTGVSQNPRHKITKRGQNVTFRCDPISEHNRLYWYRQTLGQGPEFLTYFQNEAQLEKSRLLSDRFSAERPKGSFSTLEIQRTEQGDSAMYLCASSPTSQGPGNTIYFGEGSWLTVV.

V is TRBV10-3 and J is TRBJ1-6; D unresolved. V lost 8 bases and J 0 bases, leaving 8 bases between the germline ends. Germline assignment: CDR1 ENHRY and CDR2 SYGVKD. The CDR3 extends over 14 amino acids. CDR3 protein: CAIATSSYNSPLHF. Here the CDR3 DNA reads TGTGCCATCGCCACGAGCTCCTATAATTCACCCCTCCACTTT.

This clone occurred once. The chain employs TRBV2 and TRBJ2-1; 10 bases agree with TRBD1. This CDR3 region has 15 residues. The V and J ends lost 5 bases and 7 bases, in that order; junction bases with no gene match: 8. Germline V lookup: CDR1 SNHLY, CDR2 FYNNEI. The CDR3 DNA reads as TGTGCCAGCAGTCCGACAGGGGGCGTGCGAAATGAGCAGTTCTTC. Residues: CASSPTGGVRNEQFF.

The chain combines TRBV3-1 (or the pseudogene TRBV3-2) with TRBJ2-7, with a possible D match to TRBD1 (5 bases). The CDR3 spans 16 residues. Germline V gives CDR1 LGHDT, CDR2 YNNKEL (reference sequence). The germline V and J ends were trimmed by 0 bases and 0 bases, with 12 bases remaining between them. The CDR3: CASSQDSQGVSYEQYF. In DNA form, the CDR3 reads TGTGCCAGCAGCCAAGATTCCCAGGGCGTCTCCTACGAGCAGTACTTC.

This clone was detected a few times. V is TRBV5-1 and J is TRBJ1-4; D gene unclear. Germline-derived CDR1 and CDR2 are SGHRS and YFSETQ. Trimming stripped 0 bases from V and 4 bases from J, with 13 bases between. This CDR3 comprises 16 residues. CDR3: CASSLAAGSGNEKLFF. CDR3 DNA: TGCGCCAGCAGCTTGGCCGCGGGATCGGGTAATGAAAAACTGTTTTTT.

V gene TRBV19 combines with J gene TRBJ1-2; D is uncertain. V was shortened by 4 bases and J by 7 bases, with 16 bases between the two germline ends. This CDR3 is 14 amino acids long. Germline lookup yields CDR1 LNHDA and CDR2 SQIVND (reference sequence). In DNA, the CDR3 is TGTGCCAGTAGTACGGAGGACCTCTATACTGGCTACACCTTC. Translated, it gives CASSTEDLYTGYTF. Supplemented by reference TRBV19 and TRBJ1-2, the full variable domain reads DGGITQSPKYLFRKEGQNVTLSCEQNLNHDAMYWYRQDPGQGLRLIYYSQIVNDFQKGDIAEGYSVSREKKESFPLTVTSAQKNPTAFYLCASSTEDLYTGYTFGSGTRLTVV.

The chain has TRBV10-3 and TRBJ2-7, with 10 bases lining up with TRBD2. V was clipped by 4 bases and J by 5 bases; unmatched bases: 17. CDR1 and CDR2 (germline): ENHRY, SYGVKD. The CDR3 extends over 18 amino acids. The CDR3 region is CAISARTSGRTAVNEQYF. The CDR3, as DNA: TGTGCCATCAGTGCCAGGACTAGCGGCAGGACTGCGGTAAACGAGCAGTACTTC.

The CDR3 region is CASSFRTGGTEAFF. CDR3 bases: TGTGCCAGCAGTTTCCGGACAGGGGGAACTGAAGCTTTCTTT. The chain combines TRBV6-5 with TRBJ1-1, with 10 bases identical to TRBD1. CDR3 length: 14 amino acids. Trimming at V came to 4 bases and at J to 5 bases, leaving 4 bases not matched to a gene. Germline CDR1 reads MNHEY; CDR2 reads SVGAGI.

This clone occurred once. This chain joins TRBV29-1 and TRBJ1-1; possibly TRBD1 for D (6 bases). The germline gives CDR1 SQVTM, CDR2 ANQGSEA. The CDR3 runs 15 residues. V lost 3 bases, J lost 3 bases, and 17 bases lay in between. The CDR3: CSVDRGADRYTEAFF. CDR3 DNA: TGCAGCGTTGACAGGGGCGCTGATAGGTACACTGAAGCTTTCTTT.

The J gene is TRBJ2-2, the V gene TRBV7-8; possibly TRBD1 for D (6 bases). Germline values: CDR1 SGHVS, CDR2 FQNEAQ. Trimming cost V 1 base and J 4 bases, with 16 bases left between them. The CDR3 runs to 17 residues. CDR3 nucleotides: TGTGCCAGCAGCTTAGAAAGGGGGTTCAGGGGCACCGGGGAGCTGTTTTTT. Its translation: CASSLERGFRGTGELFF.

The chain combines TRBV29-1 with TRBJ2-1; 11 bases are shared with TRBD2. CDR1 and CDR2 from the germline V gene are SQVTM and ANQGSEA. V lost 6 bases and J lost 8; bases outside the gene matches: 9. The length of the CDR3 is 14 residues. This CDR3 is CSVALAGDGDEQFF. The DNA of the CDR3 is TGCAGCGTGGCACTAGCGGGAGACGGTGATGAGCAGTTCTTC.

The chain couples TRBV2 to TRBJ2-4, with D unclear. Germline CDR1 reads SNHLY; CDR2 reads FYNNEI. CDR3 size: 16 residues. The ends were cut back, 2 bases at V and 0 bases at J, with 11 bases in the middle. CDR3 DNA: TGTGCCAGCAGTGAATTGGTGATGTTAGCCAAAAACATTCAGTACTTC. It codes for CASSELVMLAKNIQYF.

The J gene is TRBJ1-5, the V gene TRBV10-3; TRBD1 aligns across 12 bases. Trimming removed 6 bases from V and 4 bases from J; junction bases left unmatched: 4. The CDR3 consists of 15 residues. CDR1 and CDR2 (germline): ENHRY, SYGVKD. CDR3 DNA sequence: TGTGCCATCAGCCCGGGACAGGGGGCGAATCAGCCCCAGCATTTT. Encoded protein: CAISPGQGANQPQHF.

There are a few counts of this clone. The rearrangement joins TRBV10-3 to TRBJ1-5; D not resolved. The CDR3 covers 14 residues. CDR1 and CDR2 (germline): ENHRY, SYGVKD. V was clipped by 11 bases and J by 0 bases, with 14 bases between them. The DNA of the CDR3 is TGTGCCGCCGACCGCGGTGATAGCAATCAGCCCCAGCATTTT. This encodes CAADRGDSNQPQHF.

The rearrangement links TRBV3-1 (or the pseudogene TRBV3-2) to TRBJ1-1, with 9 bases matching TRBD1. With 1 base clipped from V and 1 base from J, the junction kept 4 bases outside the gene matches. The CDR3 contains 16 residues. Germline CDR1 and CDR2: LGHDT and YNNKEL (reference sequence). DNA of the CDR3: TGTGCCAGCAGCCAAGTAACAGGGGGCGCGAACACTGAAGCTTTCTTT. Translated, it gives CASSQVTGGANTEAFF.

This chain connects TRBV3-1 (or the pseudogene TRBV3-2) to TRBJ2-7, with 11 bases identical to TRBD2. The CDR3 covers 16 residues. With 1 base clipped from V and 3 bases from J, the junction kept 5 bases outside the gene matches. From germline, CDR1 is LGHDT and CDR2 YNNKEL (reference sequence). The CDR3 protein is CASSQGIAGGHYEQYF. The DNA of the CDR3 is TGTGCCAGCAGCCAAGGGATAGCGGGAGGGCACTACGAGCAGTACTTC.